One sample yielded the 5 T cell receptor beta chains listed below, sequenced in a study of cytomegalovirus exposure and HLA in healthy donors. Produced via immunoSEQ multiplex PCR; TCRdb's table is partial and in-frame only. Here the sample spans hundreds of thousands of clones, about nine tenths being singletons. The source material was PBMCs. All receptors come from a woman aged 18-30 years in good health and CMV-seronegative.

This chain uses TRBV28 with TRBJ2-7, with 10 bases aligning to TRBD2. V lost 7 bases, J lost 7 bases, and 13 bases stayed unmatched. Germline values: CDR1 MDHEN, CDR2 SYDVKM. The CDR3 extends over 15 amino acids. The CDR3 region is CASKGSLAGVREQYF. CDR3 DNA: TGTGCCAGCAAGGGGAGCCTAGCGGGAGTCAGGGAGCAGTACTTC. Variable domain in full (rest from reference TRBV28 and TRBJ2-7): DVKVTQSSRYLVKRTGEKVFLECVQDMDHENMFWYRQDPGLGLRLIYFSYDVKMKEKGDIPEGYSVSREKKERFSLILESASTNQTSMYLCASKGSLAGVREQYFGPGTRLTVT.

This chain connects TRBV5-6 to TRBJ2-7, with TRBD1 identical over 9 bases. Trimming took 1 base from V and 3 from J; bases not matched to a gene: 5. The germline CDR1 and CDR2 sequences are SGHDT and YYEEEE. CDR3 size: 15 residues. The CDR3 DNA follows: TGTGCCAGCAGCTTGCTTCGGGACAGGGACTACGAGCAGTACTTC. This translates into CASSLLRDRDYEQYF.

This rearrangement joins TRBV30 to TRBJ2-7, with 9 bases lining up with TRBD1. Germline trimming cut 2 bases from V and 5 bases from J; bases unmatched to any gene: 7. This CDR3 comprises 14 residues. CDR1 and CDR2 (germline): GTSNPN, SVGIG (reference sequence). The CDR3 loop reads CAWSLGQGINEQYF. CDR3 coding DNA: TGTGCCTGGAGTTTGGGACAGGGTATCAACGAGCAGTACTTC.

The chain combines TRBV4-1 with TRBJ2-5, with 13 bases aligning to TRBD2. CDR1 is MGHRA, CDR2 YSYEKL, per germline. V lost 2 bases and J lost 5; bases outside the gene matches: 2. The CDR3 has 15 amino acids. The chain's CDR3 is CASSQRTSGSETQYF. CDR3 DNA: TGCGCCAGCAGCCAACGGACTAGCGGGAGTGAGACCCAGTACTTC.

V is TRBV11-2 and J is TRBJ2-7; TRBD1 matches at 8 bases. The CDR3 has 14 residues. Per the germline V gene, CDR1 is SGHAT and CDR2 is FQNNGV. The V segment lost 0 bases and the J segment 3 bases; nucleotides outside the gene matches: 1. The CDR3 reads CASSLEDRGYEQYF. DNA of the CDR3: TGTGCCAGCAGCTTAGAAGACAGGGGCTACGAGCAGTACTTC.